Following are 14 T cell receptor beta chains from one sample sequenced in a study of T cells after yellow fever vaccination. One entry per CDR3 protein, called by TCRdb with MiXCR from the 5' RACE reads. The repertoire holds a few hundred thousand distinct CDR3 sequences, 8.7% seen once, with approximately 3.5% in the top ten. Source: CD4+ T cells sorted from PBMCs, taken 5 days after the yellow fever booster vaccination. The receptor source for this set is a man between 18 and 29 years old who received the YFV17D yellow fever vaccine.

The chain carries TRBV12-3 or TRBV12-4 and TRBJ2-3; TRBD2 matches at 9 bases. This CDR3 comprises 19 residues. V was clipped by 5 bases and J by 4 bases; unmatched bases: 19. This chain's CDR3 is CASSPQPLLRGGSSDTQYF. CDR3 DNA sequence: TGTGCCAGCAGTCCCCAACCCCTCTTGCGGGGGGGCTCATCAGATACGCAGTATTTT.

This clonotype was counted at least ten times. The chain recombines TRBV7-2 with TRBJ2-7, with TRBD2 matching 8 bases. From germline, CDR1 is SGHTA and CDR2 FQGNSA. The CDR3 has 14 amino acids. V gave up 3 bases and J gave up 7 bases; unmatched junction bases: 8. The CDR3 sequence: CASSFSGALGEQYF. The CDR3 DNA reads as TGTGCCAGCAGCTTTAGCGGGGCCTTGGGAGAGCAGTACTTC.

This clonotype was seen a few times. V usage is TRBV4-3 and J usage is TRBJ2-1; 8 nucleotides agree with TRBD2. V was pared by 0 bases and J by 8 bases, with 9 bases of the junction left unmatched. The CDR3 runs 16 residues. CDR1 LGHNA and CDR2 YSLEER come from the germline V gene. CDR3 loop: CASSQDHLRGVYEQFF. DNA of the CDR3: TGCGCCAGCAGCCAAGATCACTTGCGGGGGGTCTATGAGCAGTTCTTC.

Only a few counts were recorded for this clonotype. The chain carries TRBV6-1 and TRBJ1-1; D not certain. Germline loops: CDR1 MNHNS, CDR2 SASEGT. This CDR3 region has 13 residues. The V end lost 2 bases, the J end lost 1 base, and 5 bases lay between the germline ends. CDR3 nucleotide sequence: TGTGCCAGCAGTGAACAGCCGAACACTGAAGCTTTCTTT. This sequence encodes CASSEQPNTEAFF.

This clonotype was counted a few times. The chain has TRBV5-1 and TRBJ2-5; TRBD1 matches 9 bases. Trimming took 8 bases from V and 5 from J; bases not matched to a gene: 10. The germline V gene encodes CDR1 SGHRS and CDR2 YFSETQ. CDR3 size: 14 residues. CDR3 residues: CASNRQGGRETQYF. The CDR3 region has the DNA TGCGCCAGTAACCGACAGGGGGGCAGGGAGACCCAGTACTTC. Combining the CDR3 with reference TRBV5-1 and TRBJ2-5 gives the whole variable domain KAGVTQTPRYLIKTRGQQVTLSCSPISGHRSVSWYQQTPGQGLQFLFEYFSETQRNKGNFPGRFSGRQFSNSRSEMNVSTLELGDSALYLCASNRQGGRETQYFGPGTRLLVL.

Turning to this clonotype: One base away lies a much larger clone, so this may be a sequencing read error. The chain carries TRBV20-1 and TRBJ2-1; D is possibly TRBD2 (6 bases). The V and J ends lost 2 bases and 8 bases respectively, with 10 bases between them. CDR1 DFQATT and CDR2 SNEGSKA come from the germline V gene (reference sequence). The CDR3 consists of 12 residues. CDR3 in amino acids: CSARRGMDEQFF. The CDR3 region has the DNA TGCAGTGCTAGACGGGGGATGGATGAGCAGTTCTTC.

In its sample, this clonotype was seen a few times. The rearrangement uses TRBV10-2 and TRBJ1-2, with 8 bases fitting TRBD1. This CDR3 is built from 14 residues. Germline loops: CDR1 WSHSY, CDR2 SAAADI. The trim removed 5 bases at V and 8 bases at J, leaving 10 bases unmatched. The CDR3 spells CASSQLDRGEGYTF. The DNA for the CDR3 is TGCGCCAGCAGTCAACTCGACAGGGGTGAGGGCTACACCTTC.

A few counts support this clonotype. The genes are TRBV24-1 and TRBJ2-2; D may be TRBD2 (5 bases). Trimming shortened V by 3 bases and J by 4 bases, and 8 bases separated the two germline ends. The CDR3 is 14 residues long. Germline V gene sequence: CDR1 KGHDR, CDR2 SFDVKD. CDR3 sequence reads: CATSDREGTGELFF. DNA for the CDR3: TGTGCCACCAGTGATAGAGAGGGCACCGGGGAGCTGTTTTTT.

This clonotype showed up many times. The V call is TRBV12-3 or TRBV12-4, the J call TRBJ1-4; unclear D gene. The CDR3 runs 17 residues. The V end lost 5 bases, the J end lost 2 bases, and 18 bases lay between the germline ends. The CDR3 is CASSGGGLSFTNEKLFF. The CDR3 nucleotides are TGTGCCAGCAGTGGTGGAGGGCTGAGTTTTACTAATGAAAAACTGTTTTTT.

This clonotype was found many times. The chain combines TRBV15 with TRBJ1-6; 8 bases match TRBD1. This CDR3 has 17 residues. CDR1 LNHNV and CDR2 YYDKDF come from the germline V gene (reference sequence). Germline trimming cut 4 bases from V and 4 bases from J; bases unmatched to any gene: 9. CDR3 in amino acids: CATSTLRGRGYNSPLHF. The CDR3 nucleotides are TGTGCCACCAGCACCCTCAGGGGGCGCGGGTATAATTCACCCCTCCACTTT.

This clonotype has just a few counts. The V call is TRBV30, the J call TRBJ2-5; TRBD1 is a possible D gene (6 bases). The CDR3 consists of 13 residues. Germline V gives CDR1 GTSNPN, CDR2 SVGIG (reference sequence). The germline V and J ends were trimmed by 3 bases and 4 bases, with 12 bases remaining between them. DNA for the CDR3: TGTGCCTGGAGAGGAACAGGGCGAGAGACCCAGTACTTC. The encoded protein is CAWRGTGRETQYF.

J is TRBJ1-5 and V is TRBV4-1; TRBD1 aligns across 7 bases. Unmatched junction bases numbered 11, after V lost 0 bases and J lost 9 bases. Germline loops: CDR1 MGHRA, CDR2 YSYEKL. The CDR3 runs to 16 residues. CDR3 sequence: CASSQEGGGSAGPQHF. DNA for the CDR3: TGCGCCAGCAGCCAAGAAGGGGGCGGGTCCGCCGGGCCCCAGCATTTT.

This clonotype has more than one count but fewer than ten. This sequence joins TRBV2 and TRBJ2-1, with D perhaps TRBD1 (5 bases). Germline loops: CDR1 SNHLY, CDR2 FYNNEI. Trimming removed 4 bases from V and 4 bases from J, with 14 bases in between. The CDR3 is 15 residues long. The CDR3 nucleotides read TGTGCCAGCAGTGCCCGTGTAGACAGTTACAATGAGCAGTTCTTC. Translation: CASSARVDSYNEQFF.

About this clonotype: With a much larger clone just one base away, this may be a read error. The V call is TRBV7-9, the J call TRBJ1-2; 7 bases line up with TRBD1. CDR1 and CDR2 from the germline V gene are SEHNR and FQNEAQ (reference sequence). The CDR3 is made up of 13 amino acids. DNA of the CDR3: TGTGCCAGCAGCCTCAGGGGGAACTATGGCTACAGCTTC. This encodes CASSLRGNYGYSF.